A single T cell receptor (beta chain) is shown here with its context. J gave up 0 bases and V 0 bases, and 9 bases lay outside the gene matches. Germline CDR1 reads SGHRS; CDR2 reads YFSETQ. The length of the CDR3 is 19 residues. Some clones are missing from TCRdb's copy, which holds only in-frame ones; the method was immunoSEQ multiplex PCR. The sample has some 120,000 clones; around 86% are singletons. This specimen belongs to a study of blood T cell repertoires in COVID-19. This sequence originates from a man between 60 and 70 years old with acute or convalescent COVID-19. The chain links TRBV5-1 to TRBJ2-6, with TRBD1 matching over 7 bases. Sequenced input: peripheral blood. The CDR3 DNA follows: TGCGCCAGCAGCTTGGTTCTCGGGACAGTTCCCTCTGGGGCCAACGTCCTGACTTTC. It encodes CASSLVLGTVPSGANVLTF. Full variable domain (rest looked up from reference TRBV5-1 and TRBJ2-6): KAGVTQTPRYLIKTRGQQVTLSCSPISGHRSVSWYQQTPGQGLQFLFEYFSETQRNKGNFPGRFSGRQFSNSRSEMNVSTLELGDSALYLCASSLVLGTVPSGANVLTFGAGSRLTVL.